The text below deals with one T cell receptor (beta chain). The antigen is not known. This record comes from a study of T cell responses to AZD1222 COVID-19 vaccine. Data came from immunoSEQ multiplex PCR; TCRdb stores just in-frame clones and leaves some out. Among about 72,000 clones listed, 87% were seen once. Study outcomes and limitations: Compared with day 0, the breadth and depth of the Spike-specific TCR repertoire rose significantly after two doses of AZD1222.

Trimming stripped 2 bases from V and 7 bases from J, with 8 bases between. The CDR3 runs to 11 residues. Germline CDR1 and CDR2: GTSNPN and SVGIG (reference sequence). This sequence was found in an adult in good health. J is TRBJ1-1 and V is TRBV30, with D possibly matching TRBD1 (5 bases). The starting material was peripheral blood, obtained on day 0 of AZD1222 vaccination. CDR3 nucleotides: TGTGCCTGGAGTCCAAGGGGTGAAGCTTTCTTT. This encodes CAWSPRGEAFF.